This note documents a single TCR beta chain sequence. Libraries were prepared by immunoSEQ multiplex PCR; TCRdb keeps only in-frame clonotypes and omits some of them. The data contain more than 250,000 clones, roughly 86% of them singletons. In germline, CDR1 is LGHDT, CDR2 YNNKEL (reference sequence). Trimming left V 4 bases short and J 9 bases short, with 19 bases between. This CDR3 region has 15 residues. The entry originates in a study of blood T cell repertoires in COVID-19. Study overall: Sources were T cells, B-cell-depleted T cells, or PBMCs; the material itself was cDNA or gDNA.

Material for sequencing was PBMCs or T cells enriched from blood (not recorded which). The chain couples TRBV3-1 (or the pseudogene TRBV3-2) to TRBJ2-1, with D maybe TRBD2 (6 bases). This receptor was identified in a woman aged 30 to 39 who had recovered from COVID-19. This CDR3 reads CASSLLGGSQREQFF. The CDR3 DNA follows: TGTGCCAGCAGCCTCTTAGGAGGGTCGCAGCGTGAGCAGTTCTTC.